These 28 T cell receptor beta chains were all obtained from the same sample, sequenced in a study of cytomegalovirus exposure and HLA in healthy donors. PCR amplification relied on 60 Vbeta primers (plus 13 Jbeta primers). The assay was immunoSEQ multiplex PCR, and TCRdb's table has in-frame clones only and misses some. The profile shows 99,000 or so clones, 79% of them singletons. Sequencing was done on a sample of PBMCs. The receptors here all came from a male donor in good health and CMV-seropositive.

V and J are TRBV9 and TRBJ2-3; D call uncertain. V was clipped by 3 bases and J by 3 bases, with 11 bases between them. CDR3 length: 14 residues. CDR1 is SGDLS, CDR2 YYNGEE, per germline. The DNA of the CDR3 is TGTGCCAGCAGCGGAGCTTCGGAGACAGATACGCAGTATTTT. The encoded protein is CASSGASETDTQYF.

This clone was seen a single time. CDR3 DNA sequence: TGTGCCAGCAGCCGGCGGGAATTCTACGAGCAGTACTTC. Its protein product is CASSRREFYEQYF. The rearrangement links TRBV14 to TRBJ2-7; D is possibly TRBD2 (6 bases). Germline-derived CDR1 and CDR2 are SGHDN and FVKESK. V was shortened by 4 bases and J by 3 bases, with 10 bases between the two germline ends. CDR3 length: 13 residues.

The J gene is TRBJ1-2, the V gene TRBV20-1; D is possibly TRBD1 (6 bases). Trimming pared 4 bases from V and 8 bases from J, leaving 8 bases between. Germline V gene data show CDR1 as DFQATT and CDR2 as SNEGSKA (reference sequence). The CDR3 covers 10 residues. The CDR3 nucleotides read TGCAGTGCTACTACAGGGGGCTACACCTTC. Protein product: CSATTGGYTF.

A few counts support this clone. This sequence joins TRBV18 and TRBJ2-7; 8 nucleotides match TRBD1. This CDR3 has 14 residues. CDR1 KGHSH and CDR2 LQKENI come from the germline V gene. Germline trimming cut 3 bases from V and 7 bases from J; bases unmatched to any gene: 8. The CDR3 DNA sequence: TGTGCCAGCTCACCTAGACAGGGGCTTTGGGAGCAGTACTTC. Amino acid sequence: CASSPRQGLWEQYF.

The CDR3 coding sequence is TGTGCCAGCAGCTTAGGATGGGACAGGGGCTATGGCTACACCTTC. This codes for CASSLGWDRGYGYTF. The rearrangement links TRBV7-2 to TRBJ1-2; 10 nucleotides line up with TRBD1. CDR3 length: 15 amino acids. The V gene's germline CDR1 is SGHTA and CDR2 FQGNSA. With V trimmed by 1 base and J by 4 bases, 3 bases remained unmatched.

The chain has TRBV5-1 and TRBJ2-5, with 7 bases that match TRBD1. The end of the DNA fits TRBJ2-7 better, so the J call may be wrong. This CDR3 comprises 15 residues. Germline V gene data show CDR1 as SGHRS and CDR2 as YFSETQ. The CDR3 sequence is CASSHSGTVSYEQYF. As DNA, the CDR3 is TGCGCCAGCAGCCATTCCGGGACAGTCTCCTACGAGCAGTACTTC.

The chain is built from TRBV30 and TRBJ2-1, with D possibly matching TRBD2 (6 bases). CDR3 size: 12 residues. V was pared by 7 bases and J by 1 base, with 8 bases between. CDR1 is GTSNPN, CDR2 SVGIG, per germline (reference sequence). The CDR3 sequence: CAYGSSYNEQFF. DNA for the CDR3: TGTGCCTACGGGAGTTCCTACAATGAGCAGTTCTTC. The entire variable domain, with the rest obtained from reference TRBV30 and TRBJ2-1, is as follows: SQTIHQWPATLVQPVGSPLSLECTVEGTSNPNLYWYRQAAGRGLQLLFYSVGIGQISSEVPQNLSASRPQDRQFILSSKKLLLSDSGFYLCAYGSSYNEQFFGPGTRLTVL.

The V call is TRBV6-6, the J call TRBJ1-2; TRBD1 aligns across 8 bases. Germline trimming cut 2 bases from V and 3 bases from J; bases unmatched to any gene: 5. Germline V gives CDR1 MNHNY, CDR2 SVGAGI (reference sequence). The CDR3 covers 15 residues. The CDR3 sequence is CASSYGRGRDYGYTF. CDR3 nucleotides: TGTGCCAGCAGTTACGGCAGGGGGCGGGACTATGGCTACACCTTC.

DNA for the CDR3: TGTGCCTGGAGTGTGGCAGGGTCTCAGCCCCAGCATTTT. This sequence encodes CAWSVAGSQPQHF. This rearrangement joins TRBV30 to TRBJ1-5; a weak D match, TRBD1 (5 bases). The CDR3 has 13 amino acids. Trimming cost V 0 bases and J 6 bases, with 9 bases left between them. The germline V gene encodes CDR1 GTSNPN and CDR2 SVGIG (reference sequence).

The chain couples TRBV4-1 to TRBJ1-1, with D uncertain. CDR1 and CDR2 from the germline V gene are MGHRA and YSYEKL. This CDR3 contains 14 residues. V lost 0 bases, J lost 0 bases, and 5 bases lay in between. CDR3 nucleotide sequence: TGCGCCAGCAGCCAAGATCGGGTGAACACTGAAGCTTTCTTT. As protein: CASSQDRVNTEAFF.

The V gene is TRBV27, the J gene TRBJ1-2, with 7 bases aligning to TRBD1. Germline V lookup: CDR1 MNHEY, CDR2 SMNVEV (reference sequence). CDR3 length: 13 amino acids. The V segment lost 8 bases and the J segment 4 bases; nucleotides outside the gene matches: 7. The CDR3 reads CASRGQDFYGYTF. As DNA, the CDR3 is TGTGCCAGCCGAGGACAGGACTTCTATGGCTACACCTTC.

The rearrangement links TRBV12-5 to TRBJ2-1; 7 nucleotides agree with TRBD1. The CDR3 has 16 amino acids. The trim removed 6 bases at V and 5 bases at J, leaving 13 bases unmatched. The germline V gene has CDR1 LGHNT and CDR2 FRNRAP. CDR3 DNA: TGTGCTAGTGGGATCAGGGGGTCCATTATAAACAATGAGCAGTTCTTC. Translating it yields CASGIRGSIINNEQFF. The full variable domain, rest sourced from reference TRBV12-5 and TRBJ2-1, is DARVTQTPRHKVTEMGQEVTMRCQPILGHNTVFWYRQTMMQGLELLAYFRNRAPLDDSGMPKDRFSAEMPDATLATLKIQPSEPRDSAVYFCASGIRGSIINNEQFFGPGTRLTVL.

This clone was seen only a few times. This sequence joins TRBV30 and TRBJ1-1; D may be TRBD1 (6 bases). CDR1 is GTSNPN and CDR2 is SVGIG in the germline V gene (reference sequence). There are 14 residues in the CDR3. CDR3 bases: TGTTCCAACAGGGTAATGTTAGGGGACACTGAAGCTTTCTTT. The encoded protein is CSNRVMLGDTEAFF. Using reference TRBV30 and TRBJ1-1 for the parts outside the CDR3, the full variable domain is SQTIHQWPATLVQPVGSPLSLECTVEGTSNPNLYWYRQAAGRGLQLLFYSVGIGQISSEVPQNLSASRPQDRQFILSSKKLLLSDSGFYLCSNRVMLGDTEAFFGQGTRLTVV.

The chain combines TRBV6-4 with TRBJ2-1; the D gene is possibly TRBD2 (5 bases). The CDR3 is 15 residues long. V dropped 2 bases and J dropped 0 bases, with 8 bases sitting between them. Germline lookup yields CDR1 MRHNA and CDR2 SNTAGT. CDR3 nucleotide sequence: TGTGCCAGCAGTGACGGGCGGGCCTCCTACAATGAGCAGTTCTTC. Its protein is CASSDGRASYNEQFF.

The CDR3 DNA is TGTGCCAGCAGTCCCCAGGGTAATTCACCCCTCCACTTT. Its translation: CASSPQGNSPLHF. The chain uses TRBV7-3 and TRBJ1-6; a weak D match, TRBD1 (5 bases). Germline CDR1 reads SGHTA; CDR2 reads FQGTGA. The CDR3 spans 13 residues. Trimming took 6 bases from V and 6 from J, leaving 9 bases between them.

The V and J genes are TRBV19 and TRBJ1-6; 7 nucleotides agree with TRBD1. The trim removed 1 base at V and 9 bases at J, leaving 3 bases unmatched. In germline, CDR1 is LNHDA, CDR2 SQIVND (reference sequence). The length of the CDR3 is 14 residues. Here the CDR3 DNA reads TGTGCCAGTAGTATAGGACAGGGTGGTTCACCCCTCCACTTT. This sequence encodes CASSIGQGGSPLHF. Supplemented by reference TRBV19 and TRBJ1-6, the full variable domain reads DGGITQSPKYLFRKEGQNVTLSCEQNLNHDAMYWYRQDPGQGLRLIYYSQIVNDFQKGDIAEGYSVSREKKESFPLTVTSAQKNPTAFYLCASSIGQGGSPLHFGNGTRLTVT.

The chain employs TRBV18 and TRBJ1-1, with D perhaps TRBD1 (6 bases). Germline V gene data show CDR1 as KGHSH and CDR2 as LQKENI. The CDR3 spans 15 residues. Between the trimmed V and J ends, which lost 3 bases and 1 base, there was a span of 12 bases. The CDR3 reads CASSPRTDRNTEAFF. In DNA form, the CDR3 reads TGTGCCAGCTCACCCCGGACAGATCGGAACACTGAAGCTTTCTTT.

V usage is TRBV30 and J usage is TRBJ2-5; D unclear. Germline V CDR1 and CDR2: GTSNPN, SVGIG (reference sequence). The CDR3 contains 13 residues. The ends were cut back, 2 bases at V and 1 base at J, with 8 bases in the middle. CDR3 bases: TGTGCCTGGAGTAGGCAGGTCCAAGAGACCCAGTACTTC. Its protein is CAWSRQVQETQYF.

In its sample, this clone was seen once. The J gene is TRBJ2-7, the V gene TRBV6-5; 11 bases match TRBD2. The CDR3 is made up of 13 amino acids. V dropped 8 bases and J dropped 10; count of bases not matched to a gene: 10. Looked up from germline, CDR1 is MNHEY and CDR2 is SVGAGI. CDR3 region: CASSRGLAGVQYF. CDR3 sequence (DNA): TGTGCCAGCTCTCGCGGACTAGCGGGTGTACAGTACTTC.

V gene TRBV6-1 combines with J gene TRBJ1-1; D is unresolved. Trimming pared 5 bases from V and 4 bases from J, leaving 11 bases between. From germline, CDR1 is MNHNS and CDR2 SASEGT. CDR3 length: 13 residues. CDR3 DNA sequence: TGTGCCAGCAGTTCCTTAAGGAGCACTGAAGCTTTCTTT. Protein product: CASSSLRSTEAFF.

This clone has only a few counts. This chain links TRBV4-3 with TRBJ2-7, with 11 bases lining up with TRBD2. Germline CDR1 reads LGHNA; CDR2 reads YSLEER. This CDR3 comprises 15 residues. V gave up 0 bases and J gave up 9 bases; unmatched junction bases: 7. CDR3 DNA: TGCGCCAGCAGCCAAGACAAACTAGCGGGGGCTGGGCAGTACTTC. This encodes CASSQDKLAGAGQYF.

This clone showed up just a few times. This rearrangement joins TRBV29-1 to TRBJ1-1; 9 bases are a match to TRBD1. CDR1 is SQVTM, CDR2 ANQGSEA, per germline. After removal of 2 bases from V and 4 bases from J, the junction contained 2 bases not matched to a gene. The CDR3 has 13 amino acids. DNA for the CDR3: TGCAGCGTTGAAACAGGGGGCGGCACTGAAGCTTTCTTT. It codes for CSVETGGGTEAFF.

V and J are TRBV19 and TRBJ1-2, with 9 bases lining up with TRBD1. The V and J ends lost 6 bases and 5 bases, in that order; junction bases with no gene match: 10. Per germline, CDR1 LNHDA and CDR2 SQIVND (reference sequence). The CDR3 loop spans 15 amino acids. In DNA form, the CDR3 reads TGTGCCAGTAGGGACGCCGGGACAGGGCATTATGGCTACACCTTC. Translation gives CASRDAGTGHYGYTF.

This sequence joins TRBV6-1 and TRBJ1-2; D gene ambiguous. The germline V gene has CDR1 MNHNS and CDR2 SASEGT. CDR3 size: 14 residues. V was shortened by 10 bases and J by 1 base, with 16 bases between the two germline ends. The CDR3 spells CATYGSPYNYGYTF. The CDR3 DNA reads TGTGCCACCTACGGGAGCCCTTATAACTATGGCTACACCTTC.

V usage is TRBV27 and J usage is TRBJ2-7; possible D gene TRBD1, 5 bases. Per germline, CDR1 MNHEY and CDR2 SMNVEV (reference sequence). The CDR3 runs 16 residues. The V end was cut by 2 bases, the J end by 0 bases, with 14 bases between. Here the CDR3 DNA reads TGTGCCAGCAGTTTACGGTCGGCAGGGCACTCCTACGAGCAGTACTTC. It encodes CASSLRSAGHSYEQYF.

This chain joins TRBV7-9 and TRBJ1-1; D is perhaps TRBD1 (6 bases). The CDR3 has 14 residues. Germline CDR1 is SEHNR and CDR2 is FQNEAQ (reference sequence). Trimming took off 4 bases at V and 4 bases at J, with 13 bases between the two ends. The CDR3 sequence is CASSSQGRSTEAFF. As DNA, the CDR3 is TGTGCCAGCAGCTCACAGGGAAGGAGCACTGAAGCTTTCTTT.

The rearrangement links TRBV27 to TRBJ2-5; 9 bases are a match to TRBD1. In germline, CDR1 is MNHEY, CDR2 SMNVEV (reference sequence). Trimming cost V 8 bases and J 5 bases; bases outside gene matches: 12. The CDR3 has 15 residues. The CDR3 loop is CASANRGLGGETQYF. The CDR3 DNA reads as TGTGCCAGCGCCAACAGGGGGCTGGGCGGGGAGACCCAGTACTTC.

The chain combines TRBV6-5 with TRBJ1-1, with 10 nucleotides matching TRBD1. CDR1 MNHEY and CDR2 SVGAGI come from the germline V gene. The CDR3 runs to 13 residues. V lost 7 bases to trimming and J lost 5 bases; unmatched junction nucleotides: 4. The CDR3 bases are TGTGCCAGCACGCAGGGACAGGGGACTGAAGCTTTCTTT. Residues: CASTQGQGTEAFF.